The TCR beta chain under discussion was sequenced for a study of OX40 agonist ivuxolimab in advanced cancers. The protocol was immunoSEQ multiplex PCR, while the TCRdb copy is restricted to in-frame clones and leaves out a portion. In the table there are approximately 30,000 clones, 81% of which are singletons. The sequence came from an adult with an advanced solid tumor such as melanoma, head and neck, liver or kidney cancer. The material was CD4+ or CD8+ T cells sorted from blood, obtained in a trial of the OX40 agonist ivuxolimab.

DNA for the CDR3: TGTGCCAGCTCACCCAGAGGGTCTGGGGCCAACGTCCTGACTTTC. This gives the protein CASSPRGSGANVLTF. The chain couples TRBV18 to TRBJ2-6; tentatively, D is TRBD2 (5 bases). Germline CDR1 KGHSH, CDR2 LQKENI. Trimming cost V 3 bases and J 1 base, with 7 bases left between them. The CDR3 totals 15 residues.